Each of the 2 T cell receptor beta chains below was sequenced from the same sample in a study of technical replicates of blood from several donors. The data were produced by immunoSEQ multiplex PCR, yet TCRdb's version contains in-frame clones alone and is incomplete. Counted here are 60,000 to 90,000 clones, almost 98% occurring once; the ten biggest clones make up less than 0.25%. The source material was T cells isolated from PBMCs. The receptors derive from a human donor in good health.

The chain recombines TRBV19 with TRBJ1-1; D perhaps matches TRBD1 (6 bases). Germline V gene lookup returns CDR1 LNHDA and CDR2 SQIVND (reference sequence). V was cut by 5 bases and J by 4 bases, with 20 bases left in between. The CDR3 is 16 amino acids. The CDR3 nucleotides read TGTGCCAGTAGTCCCTCCCGGGGAGGGGGGAGCACTGAAGCTTTCTTT. Protein: CASSPSRGGGSTEAFF.

The chain couples TRBV6-1 to TRBJ2-1; D is ambiguous. Trimming removed 8 bases at V and 3 bases at J, with 8 bases between. Germline CDR1 is MNHNS and CDR2 is SASEGT. The CDR3 has 12 amino acids. This CDR3 is CASPGGYNEQFF. In nucleotides, the CDR3 is TGTGCCAGCCCCGGCGGCTACAATGAGCAGTTCTTC.